Below, 16 T cell receptor beta chains from the same sample are listed, as sequenced in a study of cytomegalovirus exposure and HLA in healthy donors. Primers for the PCR totalled 60 Vbeta and 13 Jbeta. Some clones are missing from TCRdb's copy, which holds only in-frame ones; the method was immunoSEQ multiplex PCR. The sample lists some 150,000 clones, roughly 87% occurring once. Sequenced sample: PBMCs. The source is a man younger than 45 in good health and CMV-seropositive.

The rearrangement uses TRBV7-2 and TRBJ2-7; TRBD1 matches 9 bases. The V and J ends lost 3 bases and 2 bases, in that order; junction bases with no gene match: 5. CDR1 and CDR2 from the germline V gene are SGHTA and FQGNSA. The CDR3 runs to 15 residues. The CDR3 region has the DNA TGTGCCAGCAGCTTGGGGACAGGGCTTCCCTACGAGCAGTACTTC. This codes for CASSLGTGLPYEQYF.

The rearrangement uses TRBV29-1 and TRBJ1-1, with no clear D. The V end was cut by 3 bases, the J end by 1 base, with 6 bases between. Germline lookup yields CDR1 SQVTM and CDR2 ANQGSEA. CDR3 length: 12 residues. CDR3 loop: CSVDPGNTEAFF. CDR3 DNA: TGCAGCGTTGACCCCGGGAACACTGAAGCTTTCTTT.

This clone was detected only a few times. This chain links TRBV5-1 with TRBJ2-2; 8 bases map to TRBD2. The CDR3 length is 16 residues. The germline CDR1 and CDR2 sequences are SGHRS and YFSETQ. Trimming cost V 2 bases and J 4 bases; bases outside gene matches: 7. For the CDR3, the DNA is TGCGCCAGCAGCTTAAGCGGGAGTTACTCCACCGGGGAGCTGTTTTTT. Its translation: CASSLSGSYSTGELFF.

The rearrangement joins TRBV5-6 to TRBJ1-5; 7 nucleotides agree with TRBD1. The junction had 4 bases not matched to a gene; V was cut back by 2 bases and J by 5 bases. The CDR3 runs to 14 residues. Germline assignment: CDR1 SGHDT and CDR2 YYEEEE. CDR3 DNA sequence: TGTGCCAGCAGCTTCGGACAGGAGTATCAGCCCCAGCATTTT. It yields the protein CASSFGQEYQPQHF.

The chain couples TRBV11-2 to TRBJ1-1; tentatively, D is TRBD1 (6 bases). Trimming removed 3 bases at V and 7 bases at J, with 18 bases between. CDR1 SGHAT and CDR2 FQNNGV come from the germline V gene. CDR3 length: 15 residues. The CDR3 DNA is TGTGCCAGCAGCTTTAGAGGGGGTACAGGGTTTGAAGCTTTCTTT. Protein: CASSFRGGTGFEAFF. The full variable domain, with the rest looked up from reference TRBV11-2 and TRBJ1-1, is EAGVAQSPRYKIIEKRQSVAFWCNPISGHATLYWYQQILGQGPKLLIQFQNNGVVDDSQLPKDRFSAERLKGVDSTLKIQPAKLEDSAVYLCASSFRGGTGFEAFFGQGTRLTVV.

This clone was counted only a few times. The chain has TRBV10-3 and TRBJ2-7; 9 bases fit TRBD1. Germline CDR1 is ENHRY and CDR2 is SYGVKD. This CDR3 has 12 amino acids. Trimming removed 6 bases from V and 4 bases from J; junction bases left unmatched: 1. The CDR3 nucleotides read TGTGCCATCAGGGACAGGGGATACGAGCAGTACTTC. Encoded protein: CAIRDRGYEQYF.

V is TRBV5-8 and J is TRBJ2-1; D is possibly TRBD2 (6 bases). The CDR3 is made up of 14 amino acids. CDR1 and CDR2 from the germline V gene are SGHTS and YDEGEE. Trimming shortened V by 4 bases and J by 5 bases, and 13 bases separated the two germline ends. Here the CDR3 DNA reads TGTGCCAGCAGCCCGGGGGTCAGACACAATGAGCAGTTCTTC. It codes for CASSPGVRHNEQFF. The full variable domain, rest sourced from reference TRBV5-8 and TRBJ2-1, is EAGVTQSPTHLIKTRGQQATLRCSPISGHTSVYWYQQALGLGLQFLLWYDEGEERNRGNFPPRFSGRQFPNYSSELNVNALELEDSALYLCASSPGVRHNEQFFGPGTRLTVL.

This chain links TRBV5-6 with TRBJ2-1; D is unclear. V shed 0 bases and J shed 9 bases, with 7 bases lying between them. Germline loops: CDR1 SGHDT, CDR2 YYEEEE. CDR3 size: 12 residues. Written as DNA, the CDR3 is TGTGCCAGCAGCTTGGCCATCGGTGAGCAGTTCTTC. It codes for CASSLAIGEQFF.

CDR3 protein: CASSQTGGSNQPQHF. In DNA form, the CDR3 reads TGTGCCAGCAGCCAAACAGGGGGGAGCAATCAGCCCCAGCATTTT. V usage is TRBV14 and J usage is TRBJ1-5; 8 bases match TRBD1. The CDR3 has 15 amino acids. Unmatched junction bases numbered 1, after V lost 2 bases and J lost 1 base. The germline CDR1 and CDR2 sequences are SGHDN and FVKESK.

The gene calls are TRBV28 and TRBJ1-2; D not resolved. This CDR3 has 12 amino acids. Germline V gene data show CDR1 as MDHEN and CDR2 as SYDVKM. The CDR3 sequence: CALGGSNYGYTF. The CDR3 DNA is TGTGCACTAGGAGGTTCGAACTATGGCTACACCTTC.

J is TRBJ1-5 and V is TRBV19; the match to TRBD1 covers 9 bases. The length of the CDR3 is 15 residues. Germline CDR1 is LNHDA and CDR2 is SQIVND (reference sequence). The junction had 9 bases not matched to a gene; V was cut back by 8 bases and J by 4 bases. The CDR3: CASGRVQGANQPQHF. The CDR3 region has the DNA TGTGCCAGTGGGAGGGTACAGGGGGCAAATCAGCCCCAGCATTTT.

This rearrangement joins TRBV15 to TRBJ1-3, with a possible D match to TRBD1 (5 bases). V was pared by 5 bases and J by 0 bases, with 11 bases between. The germline CDR1 and CDR2 sequences are LNHNV and YYDKDF (reference sequence). The CDR3 loop spans 15 amino acids. CDR3 in DNA: TGTGCCACCAGCCCCCGGGGGAGCTCTGGAAACACCATATATTTT. Amino acid sequence: CATSPRGSSGNTIYF.

The genes are TRBV18 and TRBJ1-4, with D unresolved. Germline CDR1 reads KGHSH; CDR2 reads LQKENI. The CDR3 sequence is 14 residues long. The ends were cut back, 3 bases at V and 0 bases at J, with 5 bases in the middle. The CDR3 here is CASSPYATNEKLFF. CDR3 coding DNA: TGTGCCAGCTCACCGTATGCAACTAATGAAAAACTGTTTTTT.

The chain employs TRBV5-4 and TRBJ2-1, with D perhaps TRBD1 (5 bases). Germline assignment: CDR1 SGHNT and CDR2 YYREEE (reference sequence). The CDR3 totals 15 residues. Trimming left V 6 bases short and J 4 bases short, with 17 bases between. This CDR3 reads CASTIGVVTYNEQFF. The CDR3 nucleotides read TGTGCCAGCACAATAGGGGTTGTGACATACAATGAGCAGTTCTTC.

This clone was picked up one time. The chain carries TRBV11-2 and TRBJ1-2, with 7 bases that match TRBD1. This CDR3 spans 17 amino acids. Germline CDR1 SGHAT, CDR2 FQNNGV. Trimming took 6 bases from V and 5 from J; bases not matched to a gene: 18. The CDR3 region is CASRPIRRKGQEYGYTF. In DNA, the CDR3 is TGTGCCAGCAGACCGATTAGACGAAAAGGACAGGAGTATGGCTACACCTTC.

This chain links TRBV5-1 with TRBJ1-1; D gene ambiguous. V lost 2 bases, J lost 0 bases, and 8 bases lay in between. Per the germline V gene, CDR1 is SGHRS and CDR2 is YFSETQ. The CDR3 length is 14 residues. The CDR3 bases are TGCGCCAGCAGCTTCGAAACATTGAACACTGAAGCTTTCTTT. Residues: CASSFETLNTEAFF.